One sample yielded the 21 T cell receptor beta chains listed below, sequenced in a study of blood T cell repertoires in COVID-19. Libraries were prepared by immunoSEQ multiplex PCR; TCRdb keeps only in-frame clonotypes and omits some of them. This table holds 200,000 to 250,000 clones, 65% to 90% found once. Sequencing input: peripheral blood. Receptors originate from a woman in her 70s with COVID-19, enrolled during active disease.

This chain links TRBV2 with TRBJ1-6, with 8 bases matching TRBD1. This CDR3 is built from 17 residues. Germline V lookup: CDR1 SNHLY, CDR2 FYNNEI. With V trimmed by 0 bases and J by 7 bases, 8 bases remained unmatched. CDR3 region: CASSEAQVRTGNSPLHF. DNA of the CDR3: TGTGCCAGCAGTGAAGCGCAGGTGAGGACAGGGAATTCACCCCTCCACTTT.

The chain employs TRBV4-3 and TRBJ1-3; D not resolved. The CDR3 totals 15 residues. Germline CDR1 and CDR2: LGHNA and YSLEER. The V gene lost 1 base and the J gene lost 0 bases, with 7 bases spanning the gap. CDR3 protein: CASSQGGGSGNTIYF. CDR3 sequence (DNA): TGCGCCAGCAGCCAAGGCGGAGGCTCTGGAAACACCATATATTTT.

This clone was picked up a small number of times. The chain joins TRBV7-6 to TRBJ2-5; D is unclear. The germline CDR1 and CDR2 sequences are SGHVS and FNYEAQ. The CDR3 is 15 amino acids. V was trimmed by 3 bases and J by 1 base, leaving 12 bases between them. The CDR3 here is CASSFSPSSQETQYF. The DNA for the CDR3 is TGTGCCAGCAGCTTCTCCCCCAGTTCCCAAGAGACCCAGTACTTC. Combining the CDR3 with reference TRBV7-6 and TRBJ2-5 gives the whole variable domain GAGVSQSPRYKVTKRGQDVALRCDPISGHVSLYWYRQALGQGPEFLTYFNYEAQQDKSGLPNDRFSAERPEGSISTLTIQRTEQRDSAMYRCASSFSPSSQETQYFGPGTRLLVL.

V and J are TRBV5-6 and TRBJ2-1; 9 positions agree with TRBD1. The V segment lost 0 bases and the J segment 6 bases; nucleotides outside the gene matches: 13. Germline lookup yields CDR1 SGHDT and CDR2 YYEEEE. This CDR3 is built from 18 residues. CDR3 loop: CASSLGGMGTGPANEQFF. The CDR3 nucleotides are TGTGCCAGCAGCTTGGGGGGAATGGGGACAGGGCCAGCCAATGAGCAGTTCTTC.

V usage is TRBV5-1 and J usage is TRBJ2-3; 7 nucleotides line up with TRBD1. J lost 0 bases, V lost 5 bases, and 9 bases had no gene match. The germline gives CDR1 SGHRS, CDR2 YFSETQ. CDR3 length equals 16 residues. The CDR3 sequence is CASSSGQISSTDTQYF. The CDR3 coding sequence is TGCGCCAGCAGTTCGGGACAGATCTCTAGCACAGATACGCAGTATTTT.

Here the CDR3 DNA reads TGTGCCAGCAGCTTAGCGGGACAGGGTTACGGAGAGACCCAGTACTTC. As protein: CASSLAGQGYGETQYF. V and J are TRBV7-9 and TRBJ2-5; TRBD1 matches at 9 bases. Trimming at V came to 0 bases and at J to 4 bases, leaving 6 bases not matched to a gene. Germline V gene sequence: CDR1 SEHNR, CDR2 FQNEAQ (reference sequence). The CDR3 extends over 16 amino acids.

The CDR3 loop reads CASSVEGATNTEAFF. CDR3 nucleotides: TGCGCCAGCAGCGTAGAAGGGGCGACGAACACTGAAGCTTTCTTT. The chain couples TRBV5-1 to TRBJ1-1; tentatively, D is TRBD1 (5 bases). With 4 bases removed from V and 1 base from J, the gap between germline ends came to 14 bases. The CDR3 runs 15 residues. CDR1 is SGHRS, CDR2 YFSETQ, per germline. The variable domain in full, completed from reference TRBV5-1 and TRBJ1-1, reads KAGVTQTPRYLIKTRGQQVTLSCSPISGHRSVSWYQQTPGQGLQFLFEYFSETQRNKGNFPGRFSGRQFSNSRSEMNVSTLELGDSALYLCASSVEGATNTEAFFGQGTRLTVV.

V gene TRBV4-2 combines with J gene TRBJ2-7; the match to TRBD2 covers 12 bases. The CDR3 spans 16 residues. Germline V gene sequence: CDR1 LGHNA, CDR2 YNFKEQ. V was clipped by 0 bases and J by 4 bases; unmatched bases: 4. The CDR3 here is CASSQELTSGSYEQYF. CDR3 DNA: TGTGCCAGCAGCCAAGAATTGACTAGCGGGAGTTACGAGCAGTACTTC.

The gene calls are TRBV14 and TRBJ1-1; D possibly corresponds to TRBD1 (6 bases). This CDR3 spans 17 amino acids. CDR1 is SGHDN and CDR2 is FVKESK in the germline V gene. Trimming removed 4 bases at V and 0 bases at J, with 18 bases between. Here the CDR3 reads CASSPGGGGVVNTEAFF. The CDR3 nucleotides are TGTGCCAGCAGCCCTGGGGGGGGCGGGGTTGTGAACACTGAAGCTTTCTTT.

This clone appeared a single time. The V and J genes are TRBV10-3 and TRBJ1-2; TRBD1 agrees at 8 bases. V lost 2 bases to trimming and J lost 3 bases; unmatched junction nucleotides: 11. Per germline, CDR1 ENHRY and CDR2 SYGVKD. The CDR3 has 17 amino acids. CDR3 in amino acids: CAISETGGSDQDYGYTF. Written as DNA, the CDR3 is TGTGCCATCAGTGAGACAGGGGGAAGTGATCAGGACTATGGCTACACCTTC.

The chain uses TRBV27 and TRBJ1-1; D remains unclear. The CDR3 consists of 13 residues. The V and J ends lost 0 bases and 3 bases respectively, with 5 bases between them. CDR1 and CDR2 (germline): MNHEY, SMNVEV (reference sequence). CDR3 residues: CASSLSRDTEAFF. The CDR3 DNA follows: TGTGCCAGCAGTTTATCTCGGGACACTGAAGCTTTCTTT.

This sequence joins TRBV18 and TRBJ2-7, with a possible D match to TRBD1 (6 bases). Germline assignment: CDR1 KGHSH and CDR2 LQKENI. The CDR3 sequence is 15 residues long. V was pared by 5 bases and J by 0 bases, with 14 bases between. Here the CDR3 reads CASSVSRGSSYEQYF. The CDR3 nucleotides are TGTGCCAGCTCAGTCTCGAGGGGGAGCTCCTACGAGCAGTACTTC.

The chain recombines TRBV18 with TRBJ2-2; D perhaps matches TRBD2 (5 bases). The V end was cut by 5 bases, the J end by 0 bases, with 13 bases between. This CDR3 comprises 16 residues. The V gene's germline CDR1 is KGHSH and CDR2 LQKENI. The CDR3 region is CASSESTGSNTGELFF. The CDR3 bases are TGTGCCAGCTCAGAATCCACGGGATCGAACACCGGGGAGCTGTTTTTT.

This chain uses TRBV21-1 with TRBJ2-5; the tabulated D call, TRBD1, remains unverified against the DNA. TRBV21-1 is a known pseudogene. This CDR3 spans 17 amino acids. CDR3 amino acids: CASSKGPGQQYQETQYF. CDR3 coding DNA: TGTGCCAGCAGCAAAGGGCCGGGACAGCAATACCAAGAGACCCAGTACTTC.

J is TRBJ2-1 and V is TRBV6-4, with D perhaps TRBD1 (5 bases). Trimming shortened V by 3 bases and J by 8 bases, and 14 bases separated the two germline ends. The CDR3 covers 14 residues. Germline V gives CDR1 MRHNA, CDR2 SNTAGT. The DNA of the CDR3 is TGTGCCAGCAGTGAAAGGGCAGGGTTGGATGAGCAGTTCTTC. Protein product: CASSERAGLDEQFF.

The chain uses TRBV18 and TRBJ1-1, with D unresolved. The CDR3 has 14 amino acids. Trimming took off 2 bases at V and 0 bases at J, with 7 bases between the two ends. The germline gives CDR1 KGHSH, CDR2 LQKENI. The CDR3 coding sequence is TGTGCCAGCTCACCAGCGGGTATGAACACTGAAGCTTTCTTT. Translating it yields CASSPAGMNTEAFF. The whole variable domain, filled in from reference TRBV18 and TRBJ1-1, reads NAGVMQNPRHLVRRRGQEARLRCSPMKGHSHVYWYRQLPEEGLKFMVYLQKENIIDESGMPKERFSAEFPKEGPSILRIQQVVRGDSAAYFCASSPAGMNTEAFFGQGTRLTVV.

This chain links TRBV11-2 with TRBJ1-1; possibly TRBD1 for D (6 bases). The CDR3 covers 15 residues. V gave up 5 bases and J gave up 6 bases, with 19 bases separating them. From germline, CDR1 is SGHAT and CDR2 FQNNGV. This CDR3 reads CASSGITGLFAEAFF. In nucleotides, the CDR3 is TGTGCCAGCAGCGGTATAACAGGGCTTTTCGCTGAAGCTTTCTTT. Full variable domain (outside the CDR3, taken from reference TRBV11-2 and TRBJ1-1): EAGVAQSPRYKIIEKRQSVAFWCNPISGHATLYWYQQILGQGPKLLIQFQNNGVVDDSQLPKDRFSAERLKGVDSTLKIQPAKLEDSAVYLCASSGITGLFAEAFFGQGTRLTVV.

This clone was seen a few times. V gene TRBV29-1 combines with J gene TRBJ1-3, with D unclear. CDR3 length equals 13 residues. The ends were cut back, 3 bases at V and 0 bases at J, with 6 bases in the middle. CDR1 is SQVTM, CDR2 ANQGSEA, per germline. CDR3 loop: CSVEEVSGNTIYF. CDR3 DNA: TGCAGCGTTGAGGAGGTCTCTGGAAACACCATATATTTT. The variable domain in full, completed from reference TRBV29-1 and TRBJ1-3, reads SAVISQKPSRDICQRGTSLTIQCQVDSQVTMMFWYRQQPGQSLTLIATANQGSEATYESGFVIDKFPISRPNLTFSTLTVSNMSPEDSSIYLCSVEEVSGNTIYFGEGSWLTVV.

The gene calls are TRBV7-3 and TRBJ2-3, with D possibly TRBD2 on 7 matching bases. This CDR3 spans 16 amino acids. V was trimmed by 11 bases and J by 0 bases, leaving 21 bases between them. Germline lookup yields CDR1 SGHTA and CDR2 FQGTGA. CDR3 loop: CASMRGPGFSTDTQYF. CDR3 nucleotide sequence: TGTGCCTCAATGCGGGGGCCCGGATTTAGCACAGATACGCAGTATTTT.

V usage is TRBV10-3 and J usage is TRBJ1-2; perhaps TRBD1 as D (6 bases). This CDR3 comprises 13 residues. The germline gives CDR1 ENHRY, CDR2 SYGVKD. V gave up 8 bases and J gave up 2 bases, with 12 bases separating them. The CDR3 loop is CAIEKDRNYGYTF. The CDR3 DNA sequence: TGTGCCATCGAAAAGGACAGAAACTATGGCTACACCTTC.

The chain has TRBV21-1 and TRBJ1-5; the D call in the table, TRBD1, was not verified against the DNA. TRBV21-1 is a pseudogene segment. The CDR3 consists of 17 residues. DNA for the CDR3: TGTGCCAGCAGAAAAGAACTCACGACAGGGCATTGTCAGCCCCAGCATTTT. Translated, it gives CASRKELTTGHCQPQHF.